This T cell receptor beta chain came from a study of T cells in tuberculosis. Trimming left V 0 bases short and J 2 bases short, with 8 bases between. The CDR3 has 15 residues. Germline V gives CDR1 SGHNT, CDR2 YYREEE (reference sequence). Chain pairing is unknown; alpha and beta were sequenced separately. Sequenced by immunoSEQ multiplex PCR; TCRdb stores in-frame clones only, minus some. This sample carries 50,000 to 65,000 clones, approximately 88% of them seen once, and the ten largest clones take less than 25%. Thawed, overnight-rested PBMC were stained with GMM-loaded CD1B tetramer, viability dye and anti-CD3, then sorted. The lipid loaded on the CD1B tetramers was C32 glucose monomycolate from Rhodococcus equi. From each donor, some 100,000 tetramer-negative cells were sorted.

The sequence was obtained from an adult woman with latent tuberculosis. Sequencing was performed on CD1b-GMM tetramer-negative cells sorted from PBMCs. This chain joins TRBV5-4 and TRBJ2-2; D possibly corresponds to TRBD1 (6 bases). The DNA of the CDR3 is TGTGCCAGCAGCTTGGGACAGGTTAACACCGGGGAGCTGTTTTTT. The encoded protein is CASSLGQVNTGELFF.